The 4 T cell receptor beta chains in this list originate from one sample, sequenced in a study of T-cell memory formation after mild COVID-19. TCRdb re-derived calls from the 5' RACE reads in MiXCR, one entry per CDR3 protein. The table has over 150,000 distinct CDR3 sequences, 10% to 15% seen once; the top ten hold 2.5% to 3.5%. Sequencing was carried out using PBMCs or a T cell subset sorted from them (not recorded which). The receptor source for this set is a man between 18 and 35 years old who had mild COVID-19 (a few samples of this study predate the infection). Cell type and time point are not known.

This clonotype has more than one count but fewer than ten. This chain connects TRBV4-2 to TRBJ2-1; 12 positions match TRBD1. Trimming took 1 base from V and 5 from J; bases not matched to a gene: 3. Germline V gene data show CDR1 as LGHNA and CDR2 as YNFKEQ. CDR3 length equals 16 residues. The CDR3 reads CASSQGGQGAHNEQFF. The CDR3 DNA follows: TGTGCCAGCAGCCAAGGGGGACAGGGGGCACACAATGAGCAGTTCTTC.

The chain links TRBV27 to TRBJ2-7, with no clear D. V dropped 8 bases and J dropped 3 bases, with 11 bases sitting between them. The CDR3 is made up of 12 amino acids. The V gene's germline CDR1 is MNHEY and CDR2 SMNVEV (reference sequence). DNA of the CDR3: TGTGCCAGCCCGGCGCACTTCTACGAGCAGTACGTC. Translated: CASPAHFYEQYV.

There are a few counts of this clonotype. The V gene is TRBV15, the J gene TRBJ2-5; the D gene is possibly TRBD2 (5 bases). Germline assignment: CDR1 LNHNV and CDR2 YYDKDF (reference sequence). Trimming pared 1 base from V and 5 bases from J, leaving 11 bases between. CDR3 length: 14 residues. CDR3 in DNA: TGTGCCACCAGCAGAGGAGGGATAGGGGAGACCCAGTACTTC. This translates into CATSRGGIGETQYF. The full variable domain, in which reference TRBV15 and TRBJ2-5 provide the parts outside the CDR3, is DAMVIQNPRYQVTQFGKPVTLSCSQTLNHNVMYWYQQKSSQAPKLLFHYYDKDFNNEADTPDNFQSRRPNTSFCFLDIRSPGLGDTAMYLCATSRGGIGETQYFGPGTRLLVL.

There are a few counts of this clonotype. The chain recombines TRBV2 with TRBJ1-5, with TRBD1 matching over 8 bases. Germline loops: CDR1 SNHLY, CDR2 FYNNEI. The V and J ends lost 5 bases and 6 bases, in that order; junction bases with no gene match: 6. The CDR3 is 14 amino acids. CDR3 sequence reads: CASSPGTGRQPQHF. The CDR3 bases are TGTGCCAGCAGTCCCGGGACAGGACGTCAGCCCCAGCATTTT. The full variable domain, completed using reference TRBV2 and TRBJ1-5, is EPEVTQTPSHQVTQMGQEVILRCVPISNHLYFYWYRQILGQKVEFLVSFYNNEISEKSEIFDDQFSVERPDGSNFTLKIRSTKLEDSAMYFCASSPGTGRQPQHFGDGTRLSIL.